One and the same sample provided the 11 T cell receptor beta chains below, sequenced in a study of cytomegalovirus exposure and HLA in healthy donors. The primer mix had 60 Vbeta and 13 Jbeta primers. Only in-frame clones appear in the TCRdb table, and some are missing; sequencing was by immunoSEQ multiplex PCR. The table lists about 140,000 clones, 65% to 80% of them singletons. The sequenced sample consisted of PBMCs. These receptors were obtained from a man under 40 in good health and CMV-seronegative.

This clone was recorded a few times. The genes are TRBV19 and TRBJ1-2; no clear D gene. Germline-derived CDR1 and CDR2 are LNHDA and SQIVND (reference sequence). The CDR3 spans 13 residues. The germline V and J ends were trimmed by 7 bases and 0 bases, with 9 bases remaining between them. The CDR3 coding sequence is TGTGCCAGTACCTACTCGACTAACTATGGCTACACCTTC. This encodes CASTYSTNYGYTF.

The gene calls are TRBV27 and TRBJ1-1; a weak D match, TRBD1 (6 bases). Trimming cost V 2 bases and J 9 bases, with 19 bases left between them. This CDR3 has 15 amino acids. Germline V gene data show CDR1 as MNHEY and CDR2 as SMNVEV (reference sequence). CDR3 in amino acids: CASSLTGSRTNQAFF. CDR3 nucleotides: TGTGCCAGCAGTTTAACAGGGAGTAGAACAAATCAAGCTTTCTTT.

This clone was seen only once. The chain has TRBV7-6 and TRBJ2-3; 10 positions match TRBD1. This CDR3 comprises 15 residues. The V and J ends lost 3 bases and 6 bases, in that order; junction bases with no gene match: 6. The germline CDR1 and CDR2 sequences are SGHVS and FNYEAQ. CDR3 loop: CASSFRTGGVDTQYF. Here the CDR3 DNA reads TGTGCCAGCAGCTTCAGGACAGGGGGGGTCGATACGCAGTATTTT.

The CDR3 reads CASSVSGGAENEQFF. In DNA form, the CDR3 reads TGTGCCAGCAGCGTAAGCGGGGGGGCGGAGAATGAGCAGTTCTTC. The chain combines TRBV9 with TRBJ2-1, with 10 bases matching TRBD2. The V gene end was trimmed by 1 base and the J gene end by 7 bases; junction bases not matched to a gene: 5. CDR1 and CDR2 from the germline V gene are SGDLS and YYNGEE. The CDR3 runs 15 residues.

This chain uses TRBV19 with TRBJ2-2; 7 bases map to TRBD2. Germline lookup yields CDR1 LNHDA and CDR2 SQIVND (reference sequence). This CDR3 has 17 residues. Germline trimming cut 0 bases from V and 5 bases from J; bases unmatched to any gene: 9. The DNA of the CDR3 is TGTGCCAGTAGTATAGATCGGGAGGCCACGGGGACCGGGGAGCTGTTTTTT. Translation: CASSIDREATGTGELFF.

This clone was detected only a few times. A junction end diverges from the germline sequence, so it may reflect a read error. The rearrangement joins TRBV7-9 to TRBJ2-7; possible D gene TRBD1, 6 bases. CDR3 length: 15 amino acids. Germline V CDR1 and CDR2: SEHNR, FQNEAQ (reference sequence). The chain's CDR3 is CSSSLEIGGLSEQYF. The DNA for the CDR3 is TGTTCCAGCAGCTTAGAAATAGGGGGATTAAGCGAGCAGTACTTC. Together with reference TRBV7-9 and TRBJ2-7, the CDR3 gives the full variable domain: DTGVSQNPRHKITKRGQNVTFRCDPISEHNRLYWYRQTLGQGPEFLTYFQNEAQLEKSRLLSDRFSAERPKGSFSTLEIQRTEQGDSAMYLCSSSLEIGGLSEQYFGPGTRLTVT.

This chain uses TRBV4-2 with TRBJ2-2; 7 bases line up with TRBD1. Germline V gives CDR1 LGHNA, CDR2 YNFKEQ. The CDR3 spans 19 residues. V was clipped by 1 base and J by 5 bases; unmatched bases: 16. The CDR3 sequence: CASSQGSPRAGGNTGELFF. CDR3 nucleotide sequence: TGTGCCAGCAGCCAAGGGTCCCCTAGGGCAGGGGGTAATACCGGGGAGCTGTTTTTT.

This chain joins TRBV9 and TRBJ2-3, with 8 bases fitting TRBD2. The CDR3 extends over 19 amino acids. CDR1 SGDLS and CDR2 YYNGEE come from the germline V gene. The V segment lost 4 bases and the J segment 0 bases; nucleotides outside the gene matches: 16. For the CDR3, the DNA is TGTGCCAGCAGCCTCGGACTTTCGGGAGGGGGGCCAAGCACAGATACGCAGTATTTT. Translated, it gives CASSLGLSGGGPSTDTQYF.

Concerning this clone: The junction shows a germline mismatch at one end, possibly a read error. This chain uses TRBV29-1 with TRBJ2-6, with TRBD1 matching over 7 bases. CDR3 length: 13 residues. Germline lookup yields CDR1 SQVTM and CDR2 ANQGSEA. CDR3 loop: CSVGGSGANGLTF. The CDR3, as DNA: TGCAGCGTAGGGGGCTCTGGGGCCAACGGCCTGACTTTC.

This rearrangement joins TRBV7-9 to TRBJ2-7, with a weak D call TRBD1 (6 bases). This CDR3 contains 15 residues. Germline assignment: CDR1 SEHNR and CDR2 FQNEAQ (reference sequence). V lost 8 bases, J lost 0 bases, and 17 bases lay in between. The CDR3 nucleotides read TGTGCCAGCGGCCAGGGGCGCTCAGACTCCTACGAGCAGTACTTC. It is translated as CASGQGRSDSYEQYF.

This clone turned up a few times. The V call is TRBV5-1, the J call TRBJ2-3, with 7 bases lining up with TRBD2. Trimming removed 1 base from V and 0 bases from J; junction bases left unmatched: 2. This CDR3 is 15 amino acids long. The V gene's germline CDR1 is SGHRS and CDR2 YFSETQ. CDR3 residues: CASSLSGDSTDTQYF. The DNA of the CDR3 is TGCGCCAGCAGCTTGAGCGGGGATAGCACAGATACGCAGTATTTT.